The clone carrying this T cell receptor (beta chain) was counted at least ten times. Antigen specificity is unknown. Individual cDNA molecules received unique molecular identifiers in the library. In TCRdb, the RACE reads were re-called with MiXCR into one record per CDR3 protein. Here the sample spans more than 250,000 distinct CDR3 sequences, around 9.3% being singletons. These data are taken from a study of human T cells and chemical hapten exposure. Study information: 2% DPC applied to a 2 cm by 2 cm arm area sensitized donors. Overall study results and limits: It was expanded TCRs that formed significantly more large CDR3 similarity clusters than controls did. TCRs above 1 in 1000 frequency did not change with DPC sensitization.

V lost 4 bases to trimming and J lost 6 bases; unmatched junction nucleotides: 7. Germline CDR1 reads MDHEN; CDR2 reads SYDVKM. This CDR3 region has 15 residues. The time point here: pre-sensitization, week 0. As for treatment: therapeutic diphenylcyclopropenone sensitization with weekly scalp DPC. This sequence joins TRBV28 and TRBJ2-3; TRBD2 aligns across 10 bases. The material sequenced was whole blood, taken in connection with sensitization to the hapten diphenylcyclopropenone (DPC). This receptor was identified in a woman in her thirties or forties with alopecia areata. Some clones in this sample may be carry-over from other donors' samples. Here the CDR3 DNA reads TGTGCCAGCAGTTCTAGCGGGAGTAGGCGGGATACGCAGTATTTT. It translates to CASSSSGSRRDTQYF.